Listed here are 27 T cell receptor beta chains from one sample, sequenced in a study of T cell responses to AZD1222 COVID-19 vaccine. Libraries were prepared by immunoSEQ multiplex PCR; TCRdb keeps only in-frame clonotypes and omits some of them. The sample consists of approximately 100,000 clones, about 90% of them appearing once. Specimen: peripheral blood, collected on day 0 of AZD1222 vaccination. These receptors all stem from an adult in good health.

This clone occurred a few times. The chain links TRBV2 to TRBJ2-7; TRBD2 aligns across 7 bases. CDR1 is SNHLY and CDR2 is FYNNEI in the germline V gene. After removal of 6 bases from V and 0 bases from J, the junction contained 5 bases not matched to a gene. The CDR3 is 14 amino acids. The DNA for the CDR3 is TGTGCCAGCAGACGGGAGGAAAGCTCCTACGAGCAGTACTTC. Amino acid sequence: CASRREESSYEQYF.

The V gene is TRBV6-5, the J gene TRBJ2-7, with 9 bases matching TRBD2. Germline trimming cut 6 bases from V and 0 bases from J; bases unmatched to any gene: 6. From germline, CDR1 is MNHEY and CDR2 SVGAGI. CDR3 length: 15 residues. Here the CDR3 reads CASSRSGGSSYEQYF. The CDR3, as DNA: TGTGCCAGCAGCCGTAGCGGGGGAAGCTCCTACGAGCAGTACTTC.

This clone was seen more than once but under ten times. The chain has TRBV13 and TRBJ2-2; tentatively, D is TRBD2 (6 bases). The CDR3 extends over 15 amino acids. CDR1 and CDR2 from the germline V gene are PRHDT and FYEKMQ (reference sequence). V gave up 5 bases and J gave up 0 bases, with 10 bases separating them. The CDR3 nucleotides are TGTGCCAGCAGCCGGGGGAGACCGAACACCGGGGAGCTGTTTTTT. This codes for CASSRGRPNTGELFF. Full variable domain (remainder filled in from reference TRBV13 and TRBJ2-2): AAGVIQSPRHLIKEKRETATLKCYPIPRHDTVYWYQQGPGQDPQFLISFYEKMQSDKGSIPDRFSAQQFSDYHSELNMSSLELGDSALYFCASSRGRPNTGELFFGEGSRLTVL.

CDR3 bases: TGTGCCAGCAGCCAAGGACTAGCGGGGACTACCTACGAGCAGTACTTC. Encoded protein: CASSQGLAGTTYEQYF. The rearrangement uses TRBV4-2 and TRBJ2-7; 11 bases line up with TRBD2. Germline trimming cut 1 base from V and 2 bases from J; bases unmatched to any gene: 4. The V gene's germline CDR1 is LGHNA and CDR2 YNFKEQ. The CDR3 has 16 residues.

The chain uses TRBV5-6 and TRBJ1-2; D might be TRBD1 (6 bases). Per germline, CDR1 SGHDT and CDR2 YYEEEE. Trimming removed 4 bases at V and 2 bases at J, with 15 bases between. The CDR3 spans 15 residues. CDR3 nucleotides: TGTGCCAGCAGCCTATTTTGGACAGAAAACTATGGCTACACCTTC. Its translation: CASSLFWTENYGYTF.

This sequence joins TRBV5-3 and TRBJ1-2, with D uncertain. TRBV5-3 is annotated as an ORF whose role is uncertain. Trimming took off 0 bases at V and 4 bases at J, with 7 bases between the two ends. The CDR3 is 13 amino acids. Here the CDR3 reads CARSLGASYGYTF. CDR3 in DNA: TGTGCCAGAAGCTTGGGGGCGTCCTATGGCTACACCTTC.

This chain uses TRBV5-5 with TRBJ2-5; 15 bases align to TRBD2. This CDR3 is built from 15 residues. Germline trimming cut 4 bases from V and 4 bases from J; bases unmatched to any gene: 2. CDR1 is SGHKS and CDR2 is YYEKEE in the germline V gene (reference sequence). CDR3 in amino acids: CASSPGLAGGETQYF. CDR3 sequence (DNA): TGTGCCAGCAGCCCGGGACTAGCGGGAGGAGAGACCCAGTACTTC.

The gene calls are TRBV27 and TRBJ1-3, with D tentatively TRBD1 (6 bases). The V gene's germline CDR1 is MNHEY and CDR2 SMNVEV (reference sequence). There are 13 residues in the CDR3. Trimming pared 6 bases from V and 0 bases from J, leaving 6 bases between. CDR3: CASRDSSGNTIYF. Here the CDR3 DNA reads TGTGCCAGCAGGGACAGCTCTGGAAACACCATATATTTT.

This CDR3 reads CASSYSGHPNTEAFF. The CDR3 nucleotides read TGTGCCAGCAGTTACTCGGGACACCCGAACACTGAAGCTTTCTTT. The rearrangement joins TRBV6-2 or TRBV6-3 to TRBJ1-1, with D tentatively TRBD1 (6 bases). Trimming shortened V by 0 bases and J by 1 base, and 9 bases separated the two germline ends. This CDR3 is 15 amino acids long. Germline loops: CDR1 MNHEY, CDR2 SVGEGT.

CDR3 residues: CASPGKNEQFF. As DNA, the CDR3 is TGTGCCAGCCCGGGAAAAAATGAGCAGTTCTTC. The V gene is TRBV6-5, the J gene TRBJ2-1; D perhaps matches TRBD2 (5 bases). Between the trimmed V and J ends, which lost 8 bases and 7 bases, there was a span of 9 bases. The CDR3 is 11 amino acids. The V gene's germline CDR1 is MNHEY and CDR2 SVGAGI.

The V gene is TRBV18, the J gene TRBJ1-1; the match to TRBD1 covers 8 bases. The CDR3 sequence is 13 residues long. The trim removed 7 bases at V and 6 bases at J, leaving 7 bases unmatched. The germline V gene encodes CDR1 KGHSH and CDR2 LQKENI. The DNA of the CDR3 is TGTGCCAGCTACGGACAGGGAGAATCTGAAGCTTTCTTT. This codes for CASYGQGESEAFF.

V usage is TRBV7-9 and J usage is TRBJ2-3, with TRBD1 matching over 10 bases. V lost 5 bases, J lost 4 bases, and 6 bases stayed unmatched. This CDR3 has 15 residues. Germline CDR1 and CDR2: SEHNR and FQNEAQ (reference sequence). The CDR3 DNA reads TGTGCCAGCAGCCGGGACAGGGGTAGTGCAGATACGCAGTATTTT. Translated: CASSRDRGSADTQYF.

The chain uses TRBV6-5 and TRBJ1-6; no clear D. There are 16 residues in the CDR3. The ends were cut back, 2 bases at V and 3 bases at J, with 11 bases in the middle. Germline V lookup: CDR1 MNHEY, CDR2 SVGAGI. The CDR3 region has the DNA TGTGCCAGCAGTTACCAACCCCCCCTCTATAATTCACCCCTCCACTTT. This sequence encodes CASSYQPPLYNSPLHF.

This clone is a singleton in its sample. This chain connects TRBV4-1 to TRBJ2-5; D is unresolved. Germline CDR1 reads MGHRA; CDR2 reads YSYEKL. V was pared by 8 bases and J by 1 base, with 17 bases between. This CDR3 region has 15 residues. CDR3 DNA: TGCGCCAGCTCTCAGGAGACTCCGGGCCAAGAGACCCAGTACTTC. This translates into CASSQETPGQETQYF.

This clone was seen just once. J is TRBJ2-3 and V is TRBV10-2; tentatively, D is TRBD2 (5 bases). The CDR3 length is 17 residues. Trimming removed 3 bases at V and 4 bases at J, with 20 bases between. Germline CDR1 and CDR2: WSHSY and SAAADI. The CDR3 coding sequence is TGCGCCAGCAGTGACGGCAGGAGCGGTGGGCAGGCAGATACGCAGTATTTT. It translates to CASSDGRSGGQADTQYF.

V gene TRBV5-1 combines with J gene TRBJ2-1; 8 bases map to TRBD1. Germline CDR1 SGHRS, CDR2 YFSETQ. Trimming removed 3 bases from V and 2 bases from J; junction bases left unmatched: 4. The CDR3 runs to 15 residues. The CDR3 DNA reads as TGCGCCAGCAGCTCTGGACAGGGCACCTACAATGAGCAGTTCTTC. Residues: CASSSGQGTYNEQFF.

V gene TRBV4-2 combines with J gene TRBJ1-1; 10 bases are a match to TRBD1. Germline CDR1 LGHNA, CDR2 YNFKEQ. The CDR3 consists of 15 residues. V dropped 4 bases and J dropped 5; count of bases not matched to a gene: 7. The CDR3 reads CASSLGTGEVTEAFF. The CDR3 nucleotides read TGTGCCAGCAGCCTCGGGACAGGGGAAGTTACTGAAGCTTTCTTT.

This sequence joins TRBV29-1 and TRBJ1-1, with D unresolved. V was trimmed by 0 bases and J by 4 bases, leaving 15 bases between them. This CDR3 spans 15 amino acids. Germline-derived CDR1 and CDR2 are SQVTM and ANQGSEA. Here the CDR3 reads CSVEDQITGFTEAFF. The CDR3 nucleotides are TGCAGCGTTGAAGATCAAATTACGGGGTTCACTGAAGCTTTCTTT.

This sequence joins TRBV7-2 and TRBJ2-5; TRBD2 agrees at 14 bases. With V trimmed by 2 bases and J by 4 bases, 6 bases remained unmatched. Germline V gene sequence: CDR1 SGHTA, CDR2 FQGNSA. The CDR3 runs 17 residues. DNA of the CDR3: TGTGCCAGCAGCTTATCACGACTAGCGGGGGGGTCAGAGACCCAGTACTTC. Residues: CASSLSRLAGGSETQYF.

This chain uses TRBV6-6 with TRBJ1-5, with unresolved D. The CDR3 is made up of 12 amino acids. CDR1 is MNHNY and CDR2 is SVGAGI in the germline V gene (reference sequence). V was shortened by 4 bases and J by 4 bases, with 5 bases between the two germline ends. The CDR3 DNA reads TGTGCCAGCAGTTTCCTAAATCAGCCCCAGCATTTT. This sequence encodes CASSFLNQPQHF.

V and J are TRBV10-3 and TRBJ2-2, with 10 bases lining up with TRBD2. Unmatched junction bases numbered 7, after V lost 9 bases and J lost 6 bases. Germline V gene lookup returns CDR1 ENHRY and CDR2 SYGVKD. The CDR3 runs to 14 residues. The CDR3 loop reads CAMQSGGAAGELFF. Here the CDR3 DNA reads TGTGCCATGCAAAGCGGGGGGGCCGCCGGGGAGCTGTTTTTT.

This clone was counted once. The genes are TRBV2 and TRBJ2-5, with D perhaps TRBD1 (5 bases). Trimming stripped 7 bases from V and 3 bases from J, with 12 bases between. Looked up from germline, CDR1 is SNHLY and CDR2 is FYNNEI. The CDR3 extends over 13 amino acids. The CDR3 loop is CASNDRYEETQYF. In DNA form, the CDR3 reads TGTGCCAGCAACGACAGATACGAAGAGACCCAGTACTTC.

This clone appeared once. The chain employs TRBV5-5 and TRBJ1-6; TRBD1 matches at 9 bases. The CDR3 has 15 residues. Germline V gives CDR1 SGHKS, CDR2 YYEKEE (reference sequence). V trimming: 3 bases; J trimming: 8 bases; junction bases outside the gene matches: 6. CDR3 nucleotide sequence: TGTGCCAGCAGCTCCCCGGGACAGGGCTATTCACCCCTCCACTTT. Translation gives CASSSPGQGYSPLHF.

The rearrangement uses TRBV11-2 and TRBJ1-3; D gene ambiguous. This CDR3 contains 13 residues. In germline, CDR1 is SGHAT, CDR2 FQNNGV. Trimming cost V 0 bases and J 1 base, with 1 base left between them. The CDR3 loop reads CASSLESGNTIYF. The CDR3 DNA reads TGTGCCAGCAGCTTAGAATCTGGAAACACCATATATTTT.

The chain combines TRBV4-2 with TRBJ2-7; 11 nucleotides line up with TRBD1. The CDR3 length is 16 residues. Germline V gene sequence: CDR1 LGHNA, CDR2 YNFKEQ. V gave up 3 bases and J gave up 6 bases; unmatched junction bases: 10. CDR3 amino acids: CASSQLGQGAQGEQYF. The CDR3 region has the DNA TGTGCCAGCAGCCAGCTAGGACAGGGGGCTCAAGGCGAGCAGTACTTC.

The gene calls are TRBV6-1 and TRBJ2-1; D ambiguous. Trimming took 3 bases from V and 5 from J, leaving 17 bases between them. The CDR3 extends over 16 amino acids. The V gene's germline CDR1 is MNHNS and CDR2 SASEGT. In nucleotides, the CDR3 is TGTGCCAGCAGTGATCGTGCTAGAGCCACCAACAATGAGCAGTTCTTC. Protein sequence: CASSDRARATNNEQFF.

The genes are TRBV27 and TRBJ1-5; a possible D gene is TRBD1 (5 bases). The CDR3 contains 14 residues. Trimming took 2 bases from V and 4 from J, leaving 9 bases between them. Germline V gene sequence: CDR1 MNHEY, CDR2 SMNVEV (reference sequence). The CDR3 DNA sequence: TGTGCCAGCAGTTTAAGACAGCCTAATCAGCCCCAGCATTTT. This sequence encodes CASSLRQPNQPQHF.